The clone carrying this TCR beta chain came up once. This CDR3 has 14 residues. Trimming removed 3 bases from V and 1 base from J, with 10 bases in between. CDR1 is SGDLS, CDR2 YYNGEE, per germline. This sample is part of a study of control samples from healthy donors and cancer patients. Clones were sequenced by immunoSEQ multiplex PCR, and TCRdb holds only the in-frame ones, with some missing. The repertoire holds some 160,000 clones, with about 94% as singletons. The clonotype originates from a woman in her thirties in good health. The V call is TRBV9, the J call TRBJ1-1, with D maybe TRBD1 (5 bases). The source material was blood. This CDR3 reads CASSERGANTEAFF. In DNA, the CDR3 is TGTGCCAGCAGCGAGAGGGGAGCGAACACTGAAGCTTTCTTT.